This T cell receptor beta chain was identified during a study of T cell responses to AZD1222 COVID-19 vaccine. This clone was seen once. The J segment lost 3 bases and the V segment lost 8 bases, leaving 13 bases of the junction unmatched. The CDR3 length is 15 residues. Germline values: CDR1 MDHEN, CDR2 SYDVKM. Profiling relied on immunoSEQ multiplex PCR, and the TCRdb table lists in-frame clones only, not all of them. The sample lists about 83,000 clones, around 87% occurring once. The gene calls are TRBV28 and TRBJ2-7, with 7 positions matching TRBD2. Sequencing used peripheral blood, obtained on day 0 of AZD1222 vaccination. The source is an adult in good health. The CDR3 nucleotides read TGTGCCAGCCCCAGAGGGAGGGACCATAGCTACGAGCAGTACTTC. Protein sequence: CASPRGRDHSYEQYF.